Shown below are 6 T cell receptor beta chains from a single sample sequenced in a study of shared clonotypes between healthy human individuals. TCRdb keeps only in-frame clones here, not all; method: immunoSEQ multiplex PCR. The table lists about 330,000 clones, roughly 84% of them singletons. Source material: memory CD8+ T cells sorted from blood. Indicated subset: CD45RO+ cells pooled with CCR7-negative TemRA cells. The receptor set was obtained from a man between 18 and 29 years old in good health.

The chain is built from TRBV14 and TRBJ2-7, with 9 nucleotides matching TRBD2. The germline CDR1 and CDR2 sequences are SGHDN and FVKESK. CDR3 length equals 16 residues. J lost 3 bases, V lost 4 bases, and 10 bases had no gene match. This CDR3 is CASSPGRLAGIYEQYF. In DNA, the CDR3 is TGTGCCAGCAGCCCCGGGAGGCTAGCGGGGATCTACGAGCAGTACTTC.

The CDR3 DNA follows: TGTGCCAGCACCCGCGACAGGGTTAGGATCGGGGAGCTGTTTTTT. As protein: CASTRDRVRIGELFF. V usage is TRBV11-2 and J usage is TRBJ2-2; 7 nucleotides agree with TRBD1. Germline trimming cut 7 bases from V and 7 bases from J; bases unmatched to any gene: 12. Looked up from germline, CDR1 is SGHAT and CDR2 is FQNNGV. The CDR3 is 15 residues long.

The chain joins TRBV5-1 to TRBJ1-3; TRBD1 is a possible D gene (5 bases). The CDR3 length is 19 residues. Germline V gives CDR1 SGHRS, CDR2 YFSETQ. Trimming stripped 4 bases from V and 1 base from J, with 24 bases between. In DNA, the CDR3 is TGCGCCAGCAGCGAGGACGGTGTGGGGGTTCGATGGTCTGGAAACACCATATATTTT. Its protein is CASSEDGVGVRWSGNTIYF.

This clone was picked up one time. The chain recombines TRBV28 with TRBJ2-5, with D unclear. Germline V gene sequence: CDR1 MDHEN, CDR2 SYDVKM. The length of the CDR3 is 11 residues. The V end lost 3 bases, the J end lost 5 bases, and 4 bases lay between the germline ends. CDR3 residues: CASSFVETQYF. In DNA form, the CDR3 reads TGTGCCAGCAGTTTCGTCGAGACCCAGTACTTC. The full variable domain, with the rest looked up from reference TRBV28 and TRBJ2-5, is DVKVTQSSRYLVKRTGEKVFLECVQDMDHENMFWYRQDPGLGLRLIYFSYDVKMKEKGDIPEGYSVSREKKERFSLILESASTNQTSMYLCASSFVETQYFGPGTRLLVL.

In its sample, this clone was seen once. This chain's CDR3 is CASSFVPKETQYF. The CDR3 nucleotides read TGTGCCAGCAGCTTCGTACCTAAAGAGACCCAGTACTTC. The chain recombines TRBV4-2 with TRBJ2-5, with D unresolved. Trimming removed 5 bases at V and 3 bases at J, with 10 bases between. CDR1 is LGHNA, CDR2 YNFKEQ, per germline. The CDR3 sequence is 13 residues long.

This clone was observed a few times. This sequence joins TRBV7-9 and TRBJ2-5, with TRBD2 matching over 9 bases. Germline lookup yields CDR1 SEHNR and CDR2 FQNEAQ (reference sequence). CDR3 length: 17 residues. Trimming removed 1 base from V and 2 bases from J; junction bases left unmatched: 8. CDR3 in DNA: TGTGCCAGCAGCTTAGGTGACAGCGGGGGGATACAAGAGACCCAGTACTTC. It is translated as CASSLGDSGGIQETQYF.